In its sample, the clone carrying this TCR beta chain was seen a few times. TCRdb redid the calling of the 5' RACE reads with MiXCR, one entry per CDR3 protein. The top ten hold under 0.35% of the sample, which has 1.5 million or so distinct CDR3 sequences, around a third seen once. V shed 1 base, J shed 6 bases, and the junction held 6 bases outside the gene matches. This CDR3 contains 15 residues. This sample stems from a study of identical twins. The V and J genes are TRBV12-3 or TRBV12-4 and TRBJ2-7; 10 bases agree with TRBD2. Specimen: cord blood. This sequence originates from a newborn girl in good health. The CDR3 sequence is CASSLGAGGPLEQYF. The CDR3 DNA follows: TGTGCCAGCAGTTTAGGAGCGGGAGGGCCACTCGAGCAGTACTTC.